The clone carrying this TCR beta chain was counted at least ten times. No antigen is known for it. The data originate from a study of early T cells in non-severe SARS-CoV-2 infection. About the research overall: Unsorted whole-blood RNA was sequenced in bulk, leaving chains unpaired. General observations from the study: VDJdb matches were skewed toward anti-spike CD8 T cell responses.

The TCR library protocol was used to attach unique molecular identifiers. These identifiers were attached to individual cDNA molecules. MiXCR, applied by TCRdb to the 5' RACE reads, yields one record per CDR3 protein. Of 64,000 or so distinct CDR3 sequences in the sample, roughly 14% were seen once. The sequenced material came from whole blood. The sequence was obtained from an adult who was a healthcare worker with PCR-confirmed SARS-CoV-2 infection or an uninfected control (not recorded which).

Here the CDR3 reads CASSPRRGVNQPQHF. The CDR3 coding sequence is TGTGCCAGCAGTCCCCGACGGGGGGTCAATCAGCCCCAGCATTTT. V is TRBV6-6 and J is TRBJ1-5, with a possible D match to TRBD1 (5 bases). Per germline, CDR1 MNHNY and CDR2 SVGAGI (reference sequence). CDR3 size: 15 residues. V lost 5 bases, J lost 3 bases, and 14 bases lay in between.